The following is a TCR beta chain sequence with its context. TCRdb's copy holds only in-frame clones and misses some; the assay was immunoSEQ multiplex PCR. The sample yields around 350,000 clones, 90% to 95% seen once. These data belong to a study of Ad26.COV2.S vaccination and SARS-CoV-2 variants. The V and J ends lost 0 bases and 0 bases respectively, with 6 bases between them. CDR1 is LGHNA and CDR2 is YNFKEQ in the germline V gene. The CDR3 has 16 amino acids. The source was peripheral blood, collected after recovery from COVID-19. The receptor was derived from a human donor who had recovered from COVID-19. The chain links TRBV4-2 to TRBJ2-6; D is undetermined. CDR3 sequence: CASSQDLDSGANVLTF. The DNA of the CDR3 is TGTGCCAGCAGCCAAGATTTAGACTCTGGGGCCAACGTCCTGACTTTC.